These T cell receptor beta chains were read from a single sample in a study of blood T cell repertoires in COVID-19. TCRdb's copy holds only in-frame clones and misses some; the assay was immunoSEQ multiplex PCR. The profile shows roughly 250,000 clones, 65% to 90% of them singletons. Sequenced sample: peripheral blood. The source is a woman between 55 and 75 years old with active or convalescent COVID-19. The CDR3 runs from the conserved cysteine through the conserved F or W. The D gene is left open where the match is weak. Rows may omit the clone size; those that give it use once, few, many or a size class.

abundance	d_gene	v_gene	j_gene	CDR3nt	CDR3aa
.	TRBD1	TRBV6-5	TRBJ1-2	TGTGCCAGCCTATTAACAAGGGGGCGCGTATATGGCTACACCTTC	CASLLTRGRVYGYTF
once	.	TRBV12-3/TRBV12-4	TRBJ1-3	TGTGCCAGCATGAGTGGAAACACCATATATTTT	CASMSGNTIYF
.	.	TRBV4-3	TRBJ2-7	TGCGCCAGCAGCCAAGTTACCAGCGGAGAGCAGTACTTC	CASSQVTSGEQYF
.	.	TRBV7-2	TRBJ1-6	TGTGCCAGCAGCTTAGATGTCAGGGGCCCACCCCTCCACTTT	CASSLDVRGPPLHF
.	.	TRBV25-1	TRBJ1-1	TGTGCCAGCAGTGAGGCGGGGGCCGAGAACACTGAAGCTTTCTTT	CASSEAGAENTEAFF
once	.	TRBV7-8	TRBJ1-1	TGTGCCAGCAGCTCCTCACACACGTTAGGGGACACTGAAGCTTTCTTT	CASSSSHTLGDTEAFF
.	.	TRBV7-6	TRBJ1-2	TGTGCCAGCAGCTTAGCTTCCCAGGGGTCTGACTATGGCTACACCTTC	CASSLASQGSDYGYTF
.	.	TRBV5-1	TRBJ2-2	TGCGCCAGCAGCTCCTCGACAGGGAACACCGGGGAGCTGTTTTTT	CASSSSTGNTGELFF
.	.	TRBV19	TRBJ1-5	TGTGCCAGTACCCCATGGGGGGGTGGTCAGAATCAGCCCCAGCATTTT	CASTPWGGGQNQPQHF
.	.	TRBV6-2/TRBV6-3	TRBJ2-7	TGTGCCAGCAGTTACGTGGGGGGGCGATCCTACGAGCAGTACTTC	CASSYVGGRSYEQYF
.	.	TRBV4-3	TRBJ1-6	TGCGCCAGCAGCCAAGATGGGGGAGGTAATTCACCCCTCCACTTT	CASSQDGGGNSPLHF
.	.	TRBV6-5	TRBJ1-5	TGTGCCAGCAGTTACACCGGGGGTAATCAGCCCCAGCATTTT	CASSYTGGNQPQHF
.	.	TRBV13	TRBJ2-7	TGTGCCAGCAGCTGGGCAGGGGCCGAGCAGTACTTC	CASSWAGAEQYF
once	TRBD1	TRBV6-1	TRBJ1-1	TGTGCCAGCAGTGAACAGGGGGGCTACACTGAAGCTTTCTTT	CASSEQGGYTEAFF
.	.	TRBV3-1/TRBV3-2	TRBJ2-6	TGTGCCAGCAGCCAAGATGGGGGGTTCGGGGCCAACGTCCTGACTTTC	CASSQDGGFGANVLTF
.	.	TRBV4-3	TRBJ2-7	TGCGCCAGCAGCCATGGACAGTCCTACGAGCAGTACTTC	CASSHGQSYEQYF
.	.	TRBV28	TRBJ2-7	TGTGCCAGCAATGCGGGCGACTACGAGCAGTACTTC	CASNAGDYEQYF
.	.	TRBV19	TRBJ1-6	TGTGCCAGTAGTATAGGGATAGCGGGCTTCGGTAATTCACCCCTCCACTTT	CASSIGIAGFGNSPLHF
.	TRBD1	TRBV19	TRBJ1-6	TGTGCCAGTAGTTGGACAGGGGGTAATTCACCCCTCCACTTT	CASSWTGGNSPLHF
.	TRBD2	TRBV3-1/TRBV3-2	TRBJ2-1	TGTGCCAGCAGCCAAGGAGCGGGGGGGCGGAATGAGCAGTTCTTC	CASSQGAGGRNEQFF
.	.	TRBV3-1/TRBV3-2	TRBJ2-4	TGTGCCAGCAGCCGCGACAGACGGCACGGAAACATTCAGTACTTC	CASSRDRRHGNIQYF
.	TRBD2	TRBV19	TRBJ2-2	TGTGCCAGTAGAGCTAGCGGGGGGCTCCCCGGGGAGCTGTTTTTT	CASRASGGLPGELFF
.	TRBD1	TRBV7-2	TRBJ2-1	TGTGCCAGCAGCACGACAGGGTCAGCCTACAATGAGCAGTTCTTC	CASSTTGSAYNEQFF
.	TRBD1	TRBV7-3	TRBJ2-3	TGTGCCAGCAGTTTCACAGGGGGACGTCCACCCTTAGATACGCAGTATTTT	CASSFTGGRPPLDTQYF
.	.	TRBV6-5	TRBJ1-2	TGTGCCAGCGCCACGGGGTTAGGATATGGCTACACCTTC	CASATGLGYGYTF
.	TRBD2	TRBV7-2	TRBJ2-7	TGTGCCAGCAGCTTAGCGGCGCTAGCGGGGGCCGCCGTCCCGTTCTACGAGCAGTACTTC	CASSLAALAGAAVPFYEQYF
.	TRBD2	TRBV4-3	TRBJ2-5	TGCGCCAGCAGCCAGGGAAACGGACTAGGCTTGGAGACCCAGTACTTC	CASSQGNGLGLETQYF
.	TRBD1	TRBV2	TRBJ1-6	TGTGCCAGCAGTGACCGTCTAGGACAGGGCAGCTCCTATAATTCACCCCTCCACTTT	CASSDRLGQGSSYNSPLHF
.	TRBD1	TRBV5-1	TRBJ2-7	TGCGCCAGCAGCCCGGGACAGGGGGTCTACGAGCAGTACTTC	CASSPGQGVYEQYF
few	.	TRBV11-2	TRBJ1-5	TGTGCCAGCGGGAGAGGTATATATCAGCCCCAGCATTTT	CASGRGIYQPQHF
.	.	TRBV5-1	TRBJ1-1	TGCGCCAGCAGCTTGATGAGACAGTCGAACACTGAAGCTTTCTTT	CASSLMRQSNTEAFF
.	TRBD1	TRBV18	TRBJ2-2	TGTGCCAGCTCACCGGGACAGGGTGACGGGGAGCTGTTTTTT	CASSPGQGDGELFF
few	TRBD2	TRBV2	TRBJ2-3	TGTGCCAGCAGAGGGTTGCGGGGGGGCAGCACAGATACGCAGTATTTT	CASRGLRGGSTDTQYF
.	TRBD1	TRBV12-3/TRBV12-4	TRBJ1-2	TGTGCCAGCAGTGGACAGGGGCCCTATGGCTACACCTTC	CASSGQGPYGYTF
few	.	TRBV5-1	TRBJ2-7	TGCGCCAGCAGCTTGGGGGCCCGGGAGACCTACGAGCAGTACTTC	CASSLGARETYEQYF
many	.	TRBV2	TRBJ2-3	TGTGCCAGCAGTGTCGAGACAGATACGCAGTATTTT	CASSVETDTQYF
.	.	TRBV7-9	TRBJ2-3	TGTGCCAGCAGCTTAGGGGGTTACGGGACTCGCACAGATACGCAGTATTTT	CASSLGGYGTRTDTQYF
.	.	TRBV2	TRBJ2-7	TGTGCCAGCAGTGAACGGGGAAGCAGGGGAGTCGAGGAGCAGTACTTC	CASSERGSRGVEEQYF
.	TRBD1	TRBV6-5	TRBJ1-2	TGTGCCAGCAGTTACTCGGTCCCAGGGGGCCTCTATGGCTACACCTTC	CASSYSVPGGLYGYTF
.	.	TRBV27	TRBJ2-2	TGTGCCAGCAGTTTATCTCCCCGGAGCAACACCGGGGAGCTGTTTTTT	CASSLSPRSNTGELFF
.	.	TRBV7-2	TRBJ1-4	TGTGCCAGCAGCTTATCGTACAGGTCAACTAATGAAAAACTGTTTTTT	CASSLSYRSTNEKLFF